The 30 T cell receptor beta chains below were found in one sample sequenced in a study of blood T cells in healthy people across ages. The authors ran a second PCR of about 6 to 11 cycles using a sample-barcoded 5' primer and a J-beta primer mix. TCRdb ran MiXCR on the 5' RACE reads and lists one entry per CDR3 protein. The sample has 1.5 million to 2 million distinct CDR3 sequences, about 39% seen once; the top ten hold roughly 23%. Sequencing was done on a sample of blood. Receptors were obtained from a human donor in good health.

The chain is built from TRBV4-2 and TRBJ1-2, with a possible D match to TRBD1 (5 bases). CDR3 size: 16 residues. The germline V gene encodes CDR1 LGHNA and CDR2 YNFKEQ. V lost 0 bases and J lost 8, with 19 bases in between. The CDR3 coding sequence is TGTGCCAGCAGCCAAGATCTTCTCGGGAGGGGCAGGGGCTACACCTTC. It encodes CASSQDLLGRGRGYTF.

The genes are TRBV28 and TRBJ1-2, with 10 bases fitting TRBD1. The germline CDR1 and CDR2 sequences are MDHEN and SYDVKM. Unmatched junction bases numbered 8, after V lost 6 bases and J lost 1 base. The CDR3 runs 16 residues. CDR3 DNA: TGTGCCAGCAGCTTACCGGGGACAGGGGTTAACTATGGCTACACCTTC. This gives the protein CASSLPGTGVNYGYTF.

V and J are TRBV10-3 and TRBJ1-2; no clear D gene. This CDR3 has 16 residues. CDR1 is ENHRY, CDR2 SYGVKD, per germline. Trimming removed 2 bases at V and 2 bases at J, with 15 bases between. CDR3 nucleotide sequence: TGTGCCATCAGTGAGCCCGGGAAAATTTCCAACTATGGCTACACCTTC. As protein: CAISEPGKISNYGYTF.

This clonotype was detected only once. The CDR3 DNA sequence: TGCGCCAGCAGCCGTACAGGGTCCCAAGGGGTTGCTTTCTTT. Translation gives CASSRTGSQGVAFF. V is TRBV4-1 and J is TRBJ1-1, with TRBD1 as a possible D gene (6 bases). Trimming removed 4 bases from V and 11 bases from J, with 20 bases in between. CDR1 and CDR2 from the germline V gene are MGHRA and YSYEKL. The CDR3 runs 14 residues.

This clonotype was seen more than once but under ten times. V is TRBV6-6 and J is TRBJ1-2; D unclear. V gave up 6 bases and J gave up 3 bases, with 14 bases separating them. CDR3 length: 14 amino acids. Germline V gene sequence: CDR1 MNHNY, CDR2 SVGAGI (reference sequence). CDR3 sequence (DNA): TGTGCCAGCAGCGATTGGCGCCACCACTATGGCTACACCTTC. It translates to CASSDWRHHYGYTF.

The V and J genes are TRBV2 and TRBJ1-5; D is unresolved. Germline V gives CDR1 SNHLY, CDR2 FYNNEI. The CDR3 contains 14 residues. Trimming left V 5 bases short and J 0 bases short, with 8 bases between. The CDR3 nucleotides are TGTGCCAGCAGTCGCACTTATAGCAATCAGCCCCAGCATTTT. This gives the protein CASSRTYSNQPQHF.

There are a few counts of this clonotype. In DNA, the CDR3 is TGTGCCAGCAGCGACAGGGCTGGGGATAATTCACCCCTCCACTTT. It codes for CASSDRAGDNSPLHF. The gene calls are TRBV9 and TRBJ1-6, with a possible D match to TRBD1 (6 bases). Looked up from germline, CDR1 is SGDLS and CDR2 is YYNGEE. The ends were cut back, 3 bases at V and 5 bases at J, with 12 bases in the middle. CDR3 size: 15 residues.

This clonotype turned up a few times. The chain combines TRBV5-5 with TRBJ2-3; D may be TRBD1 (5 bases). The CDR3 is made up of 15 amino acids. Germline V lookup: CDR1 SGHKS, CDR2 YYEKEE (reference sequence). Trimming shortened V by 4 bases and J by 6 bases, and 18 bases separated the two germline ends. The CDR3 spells CASSNPKSPGDTQYF. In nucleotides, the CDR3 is TGTGCCAGCAGCAATCCAAAGTCCCCAGGGGATACGCAGTATTTT. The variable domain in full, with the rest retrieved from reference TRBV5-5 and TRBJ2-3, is DAGVTQSPTHLIKTRGQQVTLRCSPISGHKSVSWYQQVLGQGPQFIFQYYEKEERGRGNFPDRFSARQFPNYSSELNVNALLLGDSALYLCASSNPKSPGDTQYFGPGTRLTVL.

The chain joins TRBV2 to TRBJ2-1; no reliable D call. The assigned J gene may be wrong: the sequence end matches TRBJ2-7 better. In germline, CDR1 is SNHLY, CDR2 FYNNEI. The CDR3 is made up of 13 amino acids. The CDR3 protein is CASRRLPHNEQYF. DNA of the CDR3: TGTGCCAGCAGAAGACTCCCTCACAATGAGCAGTACTTC.

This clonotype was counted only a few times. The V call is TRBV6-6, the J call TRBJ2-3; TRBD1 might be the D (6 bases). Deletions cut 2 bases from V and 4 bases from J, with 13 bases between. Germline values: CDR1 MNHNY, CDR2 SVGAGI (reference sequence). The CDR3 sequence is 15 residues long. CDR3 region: CASSYGFRGADTQYF. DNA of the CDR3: TGTGCCAGCAGTTACGGCTTCAGGGGCGCAGATACGCAGTATTTT.

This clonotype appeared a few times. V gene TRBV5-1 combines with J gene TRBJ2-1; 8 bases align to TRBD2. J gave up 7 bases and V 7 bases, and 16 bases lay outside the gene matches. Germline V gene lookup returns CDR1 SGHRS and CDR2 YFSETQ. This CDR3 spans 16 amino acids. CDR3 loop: CASEKVEGLEGNEQFF. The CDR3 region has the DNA TGCGCCAGCGAAAAGGTAGAGGGACTAGAGGGGAATGAGCAGTTCTTC.

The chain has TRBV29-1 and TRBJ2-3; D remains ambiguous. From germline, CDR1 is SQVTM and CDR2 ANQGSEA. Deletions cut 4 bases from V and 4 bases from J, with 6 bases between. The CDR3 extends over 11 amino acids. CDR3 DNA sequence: TGCAGCGTTGGAACCGCAGATACGCAGTATTTT. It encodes CSVGTADTQYF.

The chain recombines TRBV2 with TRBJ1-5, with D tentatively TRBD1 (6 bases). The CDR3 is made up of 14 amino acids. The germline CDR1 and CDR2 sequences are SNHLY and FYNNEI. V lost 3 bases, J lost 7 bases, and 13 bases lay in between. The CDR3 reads CASSEQGGEQPQHF. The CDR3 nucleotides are TGTGCCAGCAGTGAGCAAGGGGGGGAACAGCCCCAGCATTTT.

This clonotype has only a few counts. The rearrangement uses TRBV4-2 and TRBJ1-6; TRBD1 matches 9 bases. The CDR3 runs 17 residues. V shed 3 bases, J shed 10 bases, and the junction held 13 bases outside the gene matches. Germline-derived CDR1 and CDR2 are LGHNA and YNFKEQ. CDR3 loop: CASSQETGTGRRSPLHF. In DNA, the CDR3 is TGTGCCAGCAGCCAGGAAACAGGGACAGGGAGGAGATCACCCCTCCACTTT.

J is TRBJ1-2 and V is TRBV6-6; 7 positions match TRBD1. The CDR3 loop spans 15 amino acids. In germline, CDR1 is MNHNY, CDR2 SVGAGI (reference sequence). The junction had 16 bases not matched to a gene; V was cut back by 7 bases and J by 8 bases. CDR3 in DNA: TGTGCCAGCACCCCAGGGAGGGGGCGGTCGCGGGGCTACACCTTC. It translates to CASTPGRGRSRGYTF.

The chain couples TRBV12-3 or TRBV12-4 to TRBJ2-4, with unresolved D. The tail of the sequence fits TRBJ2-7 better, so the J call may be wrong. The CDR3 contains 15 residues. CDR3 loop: CASSLAFVVSYEQYF. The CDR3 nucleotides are TGTGCCAGCAGTTTAGCTTTTGTTGTTTCCTACGAGCAGTACTTC.

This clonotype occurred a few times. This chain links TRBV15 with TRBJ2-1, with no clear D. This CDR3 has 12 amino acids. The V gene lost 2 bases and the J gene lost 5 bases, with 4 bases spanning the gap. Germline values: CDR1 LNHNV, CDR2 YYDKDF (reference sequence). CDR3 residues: CATSRTNNEQFF. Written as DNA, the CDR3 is TGTGCCACCAGCAGAACTAACAATGAGCAGTTCTTC.

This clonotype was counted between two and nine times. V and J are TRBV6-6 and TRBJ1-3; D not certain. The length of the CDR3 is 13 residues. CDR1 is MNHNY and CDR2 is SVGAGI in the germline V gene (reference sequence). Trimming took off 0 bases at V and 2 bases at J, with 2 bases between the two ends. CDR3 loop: CASSYSTGNTIYF. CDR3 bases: TGTGCCAGCAGTTACTCAACTGGAAACACCATATATTTT.

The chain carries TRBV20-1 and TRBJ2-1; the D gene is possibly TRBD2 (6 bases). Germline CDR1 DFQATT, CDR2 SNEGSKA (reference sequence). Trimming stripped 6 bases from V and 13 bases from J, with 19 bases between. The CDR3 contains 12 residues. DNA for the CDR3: TGCAGTGCGGAGGGGAGGAGGGAGACCCAGTTCTTC. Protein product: CSAEGRRETQFF.

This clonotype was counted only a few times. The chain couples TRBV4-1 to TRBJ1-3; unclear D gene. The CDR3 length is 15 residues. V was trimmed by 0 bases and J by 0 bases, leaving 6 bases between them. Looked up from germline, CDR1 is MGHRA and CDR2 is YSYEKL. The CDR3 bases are TGCGCCAGCAGCCAAGACGGGGTCTCTGGAAACACCATATATTTT. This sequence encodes CASSQDGVSGNTIYF.

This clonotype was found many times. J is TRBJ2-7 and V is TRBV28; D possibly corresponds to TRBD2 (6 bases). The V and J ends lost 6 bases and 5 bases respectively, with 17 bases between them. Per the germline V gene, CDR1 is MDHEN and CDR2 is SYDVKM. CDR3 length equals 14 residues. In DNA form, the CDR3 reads TGTGCCAGCAGGCTCCCGGGGGTAGGCAACGAGCAGTACTTC. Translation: CASRLPGVGNEQYF.

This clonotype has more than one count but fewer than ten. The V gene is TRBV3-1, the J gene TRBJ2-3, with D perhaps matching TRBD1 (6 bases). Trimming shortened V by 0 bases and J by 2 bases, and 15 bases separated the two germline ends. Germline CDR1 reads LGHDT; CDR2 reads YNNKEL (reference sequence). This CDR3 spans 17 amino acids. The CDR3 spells CASSQDGGATYTDTQYF. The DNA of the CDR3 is TGTGCCAGCAGCCAAGATGGGGGCGCGACCTACACAGATACGCAGTATTTT.

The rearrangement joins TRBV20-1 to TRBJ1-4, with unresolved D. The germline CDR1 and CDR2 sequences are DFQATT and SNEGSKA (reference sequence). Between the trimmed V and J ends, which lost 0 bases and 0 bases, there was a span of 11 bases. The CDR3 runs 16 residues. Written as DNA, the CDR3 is TGCAGTGCTAGAGATTTGAGGGTAGCAACTAATGAAAAACTGTTTTTT. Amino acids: CSARDLRVATNEKLFF.

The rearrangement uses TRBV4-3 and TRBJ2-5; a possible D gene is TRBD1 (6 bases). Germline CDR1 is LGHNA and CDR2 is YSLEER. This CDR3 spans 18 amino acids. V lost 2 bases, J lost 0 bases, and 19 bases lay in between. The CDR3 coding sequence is TGCGCCAGCAGCCAACAAGGGGGAAAGGGACGGCACCAAGAGACCCAGTACTTC. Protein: CASSQQGGKGRHQETQYF.

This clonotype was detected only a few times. This CDR3 is CASSQGPMYEQYF. Written as DNA, the CDR3 is TGCGCCAGCAGCCAAGGTCCGATGTACGAGCAGTACTTC. The V and J genes are TRBV4-3 and TRBJ2-7; no firm D call. V lost 1 base and J lost 4, with 8 bases in between. CDR1 is LGHNA, CDR2 YSLEER, per germline. This CDR3 comprises 13 residues.

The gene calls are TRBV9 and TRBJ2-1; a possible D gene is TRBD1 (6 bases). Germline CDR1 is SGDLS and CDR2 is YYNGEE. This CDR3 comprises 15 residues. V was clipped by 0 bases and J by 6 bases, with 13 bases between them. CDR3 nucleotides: TGTGCCAGCAGCGTAGTAGGGCAAGGGGGCAATGAGCAGTTCTTC. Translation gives CASSVVGQGGNEQFF.

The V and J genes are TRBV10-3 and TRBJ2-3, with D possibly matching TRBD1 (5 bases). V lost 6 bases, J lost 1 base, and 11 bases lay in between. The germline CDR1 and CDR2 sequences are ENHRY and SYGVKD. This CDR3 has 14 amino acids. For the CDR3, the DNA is TGTGCCATCAGCCAGGGTTGGGGCACAGATACGCAGTATTTT. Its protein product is CAISQGWGTDTQYF.

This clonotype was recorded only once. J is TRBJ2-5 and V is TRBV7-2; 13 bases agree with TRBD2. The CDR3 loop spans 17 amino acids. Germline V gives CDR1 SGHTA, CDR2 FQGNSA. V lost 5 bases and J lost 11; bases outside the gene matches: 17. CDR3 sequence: CASSPRRTSGGAREQYF. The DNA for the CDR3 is TGTGCCAGCAGCCCTCGCCGCACTAGCGGGGGGGCTAGGGAGCAGTACTTC.

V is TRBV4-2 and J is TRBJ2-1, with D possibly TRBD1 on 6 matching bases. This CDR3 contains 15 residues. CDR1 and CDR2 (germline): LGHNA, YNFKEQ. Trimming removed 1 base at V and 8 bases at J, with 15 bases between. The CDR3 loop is CASSQGCRGRDEQFF. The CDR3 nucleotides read TGTGCCAGCAGCCAAGGGTGCAGGGGTCGCGATGAGCAGTTCTTC.

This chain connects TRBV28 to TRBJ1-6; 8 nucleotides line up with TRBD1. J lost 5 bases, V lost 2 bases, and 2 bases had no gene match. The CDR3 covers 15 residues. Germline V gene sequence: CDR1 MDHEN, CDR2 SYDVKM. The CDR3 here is CASSLPTGDNSPLHF. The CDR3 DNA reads TGTGCCAGCAGTTTACCGACAGGGGATAATTCACCCCTCCACTTT.